One and the same sample provided the 5 T cell receptor beta chains below, sequenced in a study of identical twins. TCRdb processed the 5' RACE reads anew with MiXCR; each CDR3 protein has one entry. Among about 220,000 distinct CDR3 sequences, 6.5% were seen once, and the ten largest hold less than 15%. Separately, the same data were catalogued under a study of T cells expressing NK-cell markers.

Sequencing was performed on CD8+ T cells sorted from blood. Receptors originate from a woman aged 18-29 years in good health.

The chain couples TRBV15 to TRBJ2-3; weak D call: TRBD1 (5 bases). Looked up from germline, CDR1 is LNHNV and CDR2 is YYDKDF (reference sequence). The CDR3 sequence is 13 residues long. The V end lost 3 bases, the J end lost 6 bases, and 10 bases lay between the germline ends. As DNA, the CDR3 is TGTGCCACCAGCAGCAGGGTAGGGGATACGCAGTATTTT. Its translation is CATSSRVGDTQYF.

This clonotype appeared many times. The chain carries TRBV15 and TRBJ2-1; D remains ambiguous. Trimming left V 2 bases short and J 4 bases short, with 9 bases between. The CDR3 is 14 residues long. Germline V gives CDR1 LNHNV, CDR2 YYDKDF (reference sequence). The CDR3 region has the DNA TGTGCCACCAGCAGACCCCCGGATTACAATGAGCAGTTCTTC. Encoded protein: CATSRPPDYNEQFF.

This clonotype was recorded a few times. The chain uses TRBV20-1 and TRBJ2-1, with 7 bases matching TRBD2. CDR1 is DFQATT, CDR2 SNEGSKA, per germline (reference sequence). The V segment lost 6 bases and the J segment 2 bases; nucleotides outside the gene matches: 10. The CDR3 contains 15 residues. CDR3 amino acids: CSAETLAVTYNEQFF. The CDR3 bases are TGCAGTGCCGAGACCCTAGCGGTGACCTACAATGAGCAGTTCTTC.

This clonotype was counted only a few times. The chain combines TRBV14 with TRBJ1-4; no clear D. This CDR3 is built from 16 residues. Trimming removed 4 bases from V and 8 bases from J, with 20 bases in between. The V gene's germline CDR1 is SGHDN and CDR2 FVKESK. The CDR3 protein is CASSRQATHAAEKLFF. In DNA, the CDR3 is TGTGCCAGCAGCCGGCAGGCTACTCACGCCGCAGAAAAACTGTTTTTT.

The table lists this clonotype with a few counts. The chain joins TRBV7-2 to TRBJ2-2; D not certain. V lost 3 bases, J lost 4 bases, and 3 bases lay in between. In germline, CDR1 is SGHTA, CDR2 FQGNSA. The CDR3 extends over 12 amino acids. The CDR3 sequence: CASSFITGELFF. CDR3 nucleotide sequence: TGTGCCAGCAGCTTTATCACCGGGGAGCTGTTTTTT.